One and the same sample provided the 23 T cell receptor beta chains below, sequenced in a study of blood T cell repertoires in COVID-19. TCRdb's table, derived via immunoSEQ multiplex PCR, lists solely in-frame clones and lacks some. The sample lists 180,000 or so clones, more than 85% seen once, with 0.99% in the top ten. The sequenced material came from peripheral blood. The receptor set was obtained from a man in his late teens or twenties with acute or convalescent COVID-19.

The V gene is TRBV7-3, the J gene TRBJ2-6; no reliable D call. Looked up from germline, CDR1 is SGHTA and CDR2 is FQGTGA. This CDR3 has 18 amino acids. Trimming shortened V by 1 base and J by 0 bases, and 13 bases separated the two germline ends. CDR3 sequence reads: CASSLKGRRNSGANVLTF. CDR3 bases: TGTGCCAGCAGCTTAAAAGGTCGGCGGAACTCTGGGGCCAACGTCCTGACTTTC. The variable domain in full, completed from reference TRBV7-3 and TRBJ2-6, reads GAGVSQTPSNKVTEKGKYVELRCDPISGHTALYWYRQSLGQGPEFLIYFQGTGAADDSGLPNDRFFAVRPEGSVSTLKIQRTERGDSAVYLCASSLKGRRNSGANVLTFGAGSRLTVL.

The V and J genes are TRBV5-4 and TRBJ1-2; possible D gene TRBD1, 6 bases. The CDR3 length is 16 residues. Germline V gene lookup returns CDR1 SGHNT and CDR2 YYREEE (reference sequence). The V gene lost 4 bases and the J gene lost 5 bases, with 21 bases spanning the gap. The CDR3 loop is CASSATIQGSNYGYTF. CDR3 coding DNA: TGTGCCAGCAGCGCTACAATACAGGGTTCAAATTATGGCTACACCTTC. Variable domain in full (rest from reference TRBV5-4 and TRBJ1-2): ETGVTQSPTHLIKTRGQQVTLRCSSQSGHNTVSWYQQALGQGPQFIFQYYREEENGRGNFPPRFSGLQFPNYSSELNVNALELDDSALYLCASSATIQGSNYGYTFGSGTRLTVV.

This clone was recorded once. The gene calls are TRBV3-1 (or the pseudogene TRBV3-2) and TRBJ1-4; 9 bases fit TRBD1. CDR1 is LGHDT and CDR2 is YNNKEL in the germline V gene (reference sequence). The CDR3 sequence is 15 residues long. With 3 bases clipped from V and 4 bases from J, the junction kept 3 bases outside the gene matches. CDR3 sequence reads: CASSHRTGVNEKLFF. The CDR3 DNA is TGTGCCAGCAGCCACCGGACAGGGGTTAATGAAAAACTGTTTTTT.

This chain connects TRBV30 to TRBJ1-3; D gene unclear. CDR1 and CDR2 (germline): GTSNPN, SVGIG (reference sequence). The CDR3 sequence is 11 residues long. V lost 7 bases to trimming and J lost 7 bases, with 11 bases between them. CDR3 loop: CAFAAGNTIYF. The CDR3 coding sequence is TGTGCCTTCGCGGCGGGGAACACCATATATTTT.

CDR3 loop: CAWSVLGSYNEQFF. CDR3 DNA: TGTGCCTGGAGTGTACTCGGGTCTTACAATGAGCAGTTCTTC. The chain joins TRBV30 to TRBJ2-1; D uncertain. CDR1 and CDR2 from the germline V gene are GTSNPN and SVGIG (reference sequence). Trimming stripped 0 bases from V and 4 bases from J, with 10 bases between. The CDR3 contains 14 residues.

This chain links TRBV5-8 with TRBJ2-7, with 9 bases aligning to TRBD1. The CDR3 covers 13 residues. The germline V gene encodes CDR1 SGHTS and CDR2 YDEGEE. V shed 6 bases, J shed 12 bases, and the junction held 13 bases outside the gene matches. The CDR3 region is CASTKGQGLRPYF. The CDR3 DNA reads as TGTGCCAGCACTAAGGGACAGGGCCTTCGTCCGTACTTC.

The rearrangement joins TRBV4-2 to TRBJ2-2; D unresolved. The CDR3 contains 15 residues. The V end lost 1 base, the J end lost 1 base, and 7 bases lay between the germline ends. In germline, CDR1 is LGHNA, CDR2 YNFKEQ. The CDR3 loop reads CASSQVTLNTGELFF. CDR3 DNA sequence: TGTGCCAGCAGCCAAGTGACACTGAACACCGGGGAGCTGTTTTTT.

The chain employs TRBV20-1 and TRBJ2-3; D gene uncertain. Germline assignment: CDR1 DFQATT and CDR2 SNEGSKA (reference sequence). Trimming cost V 3 bases and J 2 bases, with 3 bases left between them. This CDR3 has 11 amino acids. This CDR3 is CSASLTDTQYF. CDR3 coding DNA: TGCAGTGCTAGCCTCACAGATACGCAGTATTTT.

The gene calls are TRBV10-1 and TRBJ1-4; D may be TRBD1 (6 bases). This CDR3 spans 15 amino acids. V lost 7 bases and J 5 bases, leaving 17 bases between the germline ends. From germline, CDR1 is WNHNN and CDR2 SYGVQD (reference sequence). The chain's CDR3 is CASTPRTELNEKLFF. In DNA form, the CDR3 reads TGCGCCAGCACCCCCAGGACAGAATTAAATGAAAAACTGTTTTTT.

V gene TRBV19 combines with J gene TRBJ1-6; 7 positions match TRBD1. Germline CDR1 reads LNHDA; CDR2 reads SQIVND (reference sequence). After removal of 6 bases from V and 1 base from J, the junction contained 6 bases not matched to a gene. This CDR3 has 16 amino acids. CDR3 region: CASRPSTGSYNSPLHF. The CDR3 nucleotides are TGTGCCAGTAGACCCTCGACAGGGTCCTATAATTCACCCCTCCACTTT.

The chain employs TRBV6-2 or TRBV6-3 and TRBJ2-1, with TRBD2 as a possible D gene (7 bases). The CDR3 loop spans 13 amino acids. Germline lookup yields CDR1 MNHEY and CDR2 SVGEGT. Trimming removed 3 bases at V and 8 bases at J, with 11 bases between. The CDR3 nucleotides read TGTGCCAGCAGTTATGGGGGGGGCCATGAGCAGTTCTTC. It encodes CASSYGGGHEQFF.

This chain joins TRBV5-1 and TRBJ2-1; TRBD2 aligns across 9 bases. V was clipped by 0 bases and J by 2 bases; unmatched bases: 0. CDR1 and CDR2 (germline): SGHRS, YFSETQ. The CDR3 has 15 amino acids. The CDR3, as DNA: TGCGCCAGCAGCTTGGGCGGGGGGGCCTACAATGAGCAGTTCTTC. Its translation: CASSLGGGAYNEQFF.

The chain uses TRBV19 and TRBJ1-1; D gene unclear. V lost 6 bases to trimming and J lost 5 bases, with 22 bases between them. CDR1 and CDR2 (germline): LNHDA, SQIVND (reference sequence). This CDR3 is 16 amino acids long. DNA of the CDR3: TGTGCCAGTAGGCCGGGAGGCGCCGCCTGGACGACTGAAGCTTTCTTT. It is translated as CASRPGGAAWTTEAFF. The full variable domain, its missing parts supplied by reference TRBV19 and TRBJ1-1, is DGGITQSPKYLFRKEGQNVTLSCEQNLNHDAMYWYRQDPGQGLRLIYYSQIVNDFQKGDIAEGYSVSREKKESFPLTVTSAQKNPTAFYLCASRPGGAAWTTEAFFGQGTRLTVV.

The V gene is TRBV30, the J gene TRBJ2-2; 8 bases are a match to TRBD2. Germline assignment: CDR1 GTSNPN and CDR2 SVGIG (reference sequence). V was clipped by 0 bases and J by 2 bases; unmatched bases: 8. The CDR3 sequence is 17 residues long. The CDR3 DNA follows: TGTGCCTGGAGTGTAGAACTAGCGGTTACTAACACCGGGGAGCTGTTTTTT. This sequence encodes CAWSVELAVTNTGELFF.

The V and J genes are TRBV4-2 and TRBJ2-3; TRBD2 matches 11 bases. V trimming: 1 base; J trimming: 2 bases; junction bases outside the gene matches: 5. Germline CDR1 is LGHNA and CDR2 is YNFKEQ. The CDR3 consists of 17 residues. The CDR3 region is CASSQAMTSGDTDTQYF. The DNA of the CDR3 is TGTGCCAGCAGCCAAGCCATGACTAGCGGGGACACAGATACGCAGTATTTT.

V usage is TRBV18 and J usage is TRBJ1-3, with D tentatively TRBD1 (6 bases). V lost 2 bases to trimming and J lost 4 bases, with 12 bases between them. Germline CDR1 reads KGHSH; CDR2 reads LQKENI. The length of the CDR3 is 15 residues. CDR3 loop: CASSPNRERGNTIYF. CDR3 sequence (DNA): TGTGCCAGCTCACCAAACAGGGAGAGGGGAAACACCATATATTTT. Drawing the rest from reference TRBV18 and TRBJ1-3, the complete variable domain is NAGVMQNPRHLVRRRGQEARLRCSPMKGHSHVYWYRQLPEEGLKFMVYLQKENIIDESGMPKERFSAEFPKEGPSILRIQQVVRGDSAAYFCASSPNRERGNTIYFGEGSWLTVV.

The chain links TRBV7-2 to TRBJ1-2; D is undetermined. The CDR3 is 18 amino acids. Germline-derived CDR1 and CDR2 are SGHTA and FQGNSA. Between the trimmed V and J ends, which lost 0 bases and 0 bases, there was a span of 17 bases. In DNA, the CDR3 is TGTGCCAGCAGCTTAGCAAATGGTGTGACACCAACTAACTATGGCTACACCTTC. Its protein product is CASSLANGVTPTNYGYTF.

Only a few counts were recorded for this clone. The sample carries other DNA sequences with the same CDR3. The CDR3 DNA reads TGTGCCAGCAGTTTGGGGGGGAACTATGGCTACACCTTC. Protein sequence: CASSLGGNYGYTF. The rearrangement links TRBV28 to TRBJ1-2; D may be TRBD1 (5 bases). Trimming took off 3 bases at V and 2 bases at J, with 7 bases between the two ends. CDR1 MDHEN and CDR2 SYDVKM come from the germline V gene. CDR3 length: 13 residues.

CDR3 nucleotide sequence: TGTGCCAGCAGCGGAGTGGGGCCCTTGGGGGAGCTGTTTTTT. Its protein product is CASSGVGPLGELFF. The chain has TRBV2 and TRBJ2-2; possibly TRBD1 for D (5 bases). Germline CDR1 is SNHLY and CDR2 is FYNNEI. The CDR3 covers 14 residues. V lost 6 bases to trimming and J lost 8 bases, with 16 bases between them.

The chain employs TRBV25-1 and TRBJ2-7; D gene uncertain. With 7 bases removed from V and 0 bases from J, the gap between germline ends came to 13 bases. Germline V CDR1 and CDR2: MGHDK, SYGVNS. The CDR3 has 14 amino acids. The CDR3 reads CASTTYSISYEQYV. For the CDR3, the DNA is TGTGCCAGCACCACGTATTCTATCTCCTACGAGCAGTACGTC.

The chain links TRBV29-1 to TRBJ1-2; D may be TRBD1 (5 bases). This CDR3 has 12 residues. The V end lost 2 bases, the J end lost 4 bases, and 8 bases lay between the germline ends. Germline values: CDR1 SQVTM, CDR2 ANQGSEA. The DNA for the CDR3 is TGCAGCGTTGAACTACAGGTCTATGGCTACACCTTC. It is translated as CSVELQVYGYTF. Supplemented by reference TRBV29-1 and TRBJ1-2, the full variable domain reads SAVISQKPSRDICQRGTSLTIQCQVDSQVTMMFWYRQQPGQSLTLIATANQGSEATYESGFVIDKFPISRPNLTFSTLTVSNMSPEDSSIYLCSVELQVYGYTFGSGTRLTVV.

CDR3: CASGRDRVNGYTF. The CDR3 DNA is TGTGCCAGCGGAAGGGACAGGGTGAATGGCTACACCTTC. V is TRBV9 and J is TRBJ1-2; 9 bases align to TRBD1. The CDR3 contains 13 residues. Germline V CDR1 and CDR2: SGDLS, YYNGEE. J lost 6 bases, V lost 7 bases, and 7 bases had no gene match.

The chain carries TRBV7-9 and TRBJ2-7, with D perhaps matching TRBD1 (6 bases). Germline V gene data show CDR1 as SEHNR and CDR2 as FQNEAQ (reference sequence). With 6 bases removed from V and 1 base from J, the gap between germline ends came to 16 bases. The CDR3 is 15 amino acids. Written as DNA, the CDR3 is TGTGCCAGCAGTCCCAAGCTGGGGGCTTCCTACGAGCAGTACTTC. Encoded protein: CASSPKLGASYEQYF.